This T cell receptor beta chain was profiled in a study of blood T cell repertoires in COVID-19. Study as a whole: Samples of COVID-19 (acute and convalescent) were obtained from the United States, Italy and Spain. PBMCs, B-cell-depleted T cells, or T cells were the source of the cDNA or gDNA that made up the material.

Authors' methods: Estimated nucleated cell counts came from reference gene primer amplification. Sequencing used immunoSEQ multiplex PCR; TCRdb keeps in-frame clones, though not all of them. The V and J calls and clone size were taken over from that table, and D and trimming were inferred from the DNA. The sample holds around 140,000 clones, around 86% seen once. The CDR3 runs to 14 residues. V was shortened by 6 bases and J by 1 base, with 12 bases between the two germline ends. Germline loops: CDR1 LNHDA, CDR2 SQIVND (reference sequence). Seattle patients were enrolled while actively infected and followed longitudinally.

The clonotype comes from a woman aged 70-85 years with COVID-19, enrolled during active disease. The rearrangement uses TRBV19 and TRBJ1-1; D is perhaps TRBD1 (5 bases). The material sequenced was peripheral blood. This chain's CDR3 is CASSVQGGNTEAFF. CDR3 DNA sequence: TGTGCCAGTAGCGTTCAGGGTGGGAACACTGAAGCTTTCTTT. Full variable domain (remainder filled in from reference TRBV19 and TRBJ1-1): DGGITQSPKYLFRKEGQNVTLSCEQNLNHDAMYWYRQDPGQGLRLIYYSQIVNDFQKGDIAEGYSVSREKKESFPLTVTSAQKNPTAFYLCASSVQGGNTEAFFGQGTRLTVV.